The 6 T cell receptor beta chains reported below all come from one sample, sequenced in a study of shared clonotypes between healthy human individuals. The protocol was immunoSEQ multiplex PCR, while the TCRdb copy is restricted to in-frame clones and leaves out a portion. The sample holds about 300,000 clones, approximately 79% seen once. The sequenced sample consisted of memory CD4+ T cells sorted from blood. Subset indicated: CD45RA-negative fraction. All receptors derive from a man under 40 in good health.

A remark on this clone: Since the CDR3 does not end with the conserved phenylalanine or tryptophan, this likely comes from a read error. The DNA is omitted, as the CDR3 cannot be located on it reliably, and the CDR3 follows TCRdb's listing. The V gene is TRBV11-2, the J gene TRBJ1-4; the table's D call TRBD1 went unverified against the DNA. Germline loops: CDR1 SGHAT, CDR2 FQNNGV. A total of 13 residues make up the CDR3, ends included. The CDR3 here is CASSLVGLDRRTI.

This chain joins TRBV9 and TRBJ2-5; 7 bases match TRBD1. Per the germline V gene, CDR1 is SGDLS and CDR2 is YYNGEE. V lost 1 base and J lost 0; bases outside the gene matches: 6. The CDR3 totals 16 residues. CDR3 loop: CASSVFPGGNQETQYF. In DNA, the CDR3 is TGTGCCAGCAGCGTATTCCCAGGGGGTAACCAAGAGACCCAGTACTTC.

There are a few counts of this clone. A read error may produce the germline difference seen at one junction end. The gene calls are TRBV11-2 and TRBJ2-1; D is possibly TRBD2 (5 bases). CDR1 and CDR2 from the germline V gene are SGHAT and FQNNGV. The CDR3 has 13 residues. The CDR3 nucleotides are TGTGCCAGCAGCTTATTGTTCTCTAGCCGGTGGATCTTC. Protein product: CASSLLFSSRWIF.

The CDR3 is CASSLRGAGVNEETQYF. The CDR3 region has the DNA TGTGCCAGCAGTCTGCGGGGAGCGGGAGTTAACGAAGAGACCCAGTACTTC. This chain connects TRBV2 to TRBJ2-5; 8 nucleotides agree with TRBD2. CDR3 length: 17 residues. V shed 5 bases and J 3 bases; nucleotides not matched to a gene: 14. Germline V gene sequence: CDR1 SNHLY, CDR2 FYNNEI.

This clone was seen just once. As DNA, the CDR3 is TGTGCCAGCAGTTCCCAACAGGGGCATAGCAATCAGCCCCAGCATTTT. It translates to CASSSQQGHSNQPQHF. The chain couples TRBV6-5 to TRBJ1-5, with 7 bases matching TRBD1. With 4 bases clipped from V and 0 bases from J, the junction kept 6 bases outside the gene matches. CDR1 and CDR2 from the germline V gene are MNHEY and SVGAGI. The CDR3 runs to 16 residues.

The genes are TRBV5-1 and TRBJ1-2; 7 bases match TRBD1. The V and J ends lost 5 bases and 6 bases, in that order; junction bases with no gene match: 7. Germline CDR1 is SGHRS and CDR2 is YFSETQ. This CDR3 spans 13 amino acids. The CDR3 sequence: CASSHRTGHGYTF. CDR3 DNA sequence: TGCGCCAGCAGTCATCGGACAGGACATGGCTACACCTTC.